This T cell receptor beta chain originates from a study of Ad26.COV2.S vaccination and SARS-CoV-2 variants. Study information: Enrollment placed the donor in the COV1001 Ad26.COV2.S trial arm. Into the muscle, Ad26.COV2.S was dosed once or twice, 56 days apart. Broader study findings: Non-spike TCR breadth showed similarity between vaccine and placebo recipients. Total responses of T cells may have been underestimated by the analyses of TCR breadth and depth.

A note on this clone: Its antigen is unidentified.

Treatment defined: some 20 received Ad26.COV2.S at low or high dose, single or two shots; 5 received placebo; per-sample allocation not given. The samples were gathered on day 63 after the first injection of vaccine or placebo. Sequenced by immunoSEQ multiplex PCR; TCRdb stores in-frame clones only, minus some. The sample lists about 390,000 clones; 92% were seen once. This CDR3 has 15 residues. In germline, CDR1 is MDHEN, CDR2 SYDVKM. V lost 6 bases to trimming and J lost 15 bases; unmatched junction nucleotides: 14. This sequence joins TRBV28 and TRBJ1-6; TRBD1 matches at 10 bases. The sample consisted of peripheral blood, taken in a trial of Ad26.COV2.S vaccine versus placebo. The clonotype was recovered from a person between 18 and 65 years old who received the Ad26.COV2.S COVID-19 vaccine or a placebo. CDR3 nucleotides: TGTGCCAGCAGCACCGCCGGGACAGGGGCCCCCAACCTCCACTTT. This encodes CASSTAGTGAPNLHF.